This T cell receptor (beta chain) was found in a study of OX40 agonist ivuxolimab in advanced cancers. The overall study: Checkpoint inhibitors had been given previously to approximately 40% of patients.

TCRdb's table, derived via immunoSEQ multiplex PCR, lists solely in-frame clones and lacks some. Of tens of thousands of clones listed, 75% to 90% are singletons. The study, taken as a whole, reports: CD8+ T cells averaged more expanded clones than CD4+.

To note about this clone: The antigen remains unidentified.

Autoimmune disease history or systemic immunosuppression led to patients being barred. The CDR3 has 14 residues. Trimming pared 6 bases from V and 1 base from J, leaving 12 bases between. Germline loops: CDR1 MGHDK, CDR2 SYGVNS. This rearrangement joins TRBV25-1 to TRBJ2-5, with D perhaps TRBD2 (7 bases). This sequence originates from an adult with an advanced solid tumor such as melanoma, head and neck, liver or kidney cancer. Specimen: CD4+ or CD8+ T cells sorted from blood, collected in a trial of the OX40 agonist ivuxolimab. The CDR3 DNA follows: TGTGCCAGCAGCCTGGCGGGGGCCCAAGAGACCCAGTACTTC. This codes for CASSLAGAQETQYF.